These 23 T cell receptor beta chains were all obtained from the same sample, sequenced in a study of blood T cells in healthy people across ages. The authors ran a second PCR of roughly 6 to 11 cycles using a sample-barcoded 5' primer and a J-beta primer mix. TCRdb used MiXCR to reprocess the 5' RACE reads, holding one entry per CDR3 protein. The sample holds roughly 1.5 million distinct CDR3 sequences, roughly two fifths seen once. Sequencing used blood. All receptors come from a woman aged 18-29 years in good health.

The rearrangement uses TRBV4-3 and TRBJ1-1; no definite D call. The CDR3 extends over 18 amino acids. The V and J ends lost 4 bases and 5 bases respectively, with 26 bases between them. Germline V gene sequence: CDR1 LGHNA, CDR2 YSLEER. The CDR3 DNA follows: TGCGCCAGCAGCCGGGCCGTACGGCAGGCCGAACAAGGTACTGAAGCTTTCTTT. Translated: CASSRAVRQAEQGTEAFF.

This clonotype was detected a few times. The rearrangement links TRBV27 to TRBJ2-5; D possibly matches TRBD1 or TRBD2 (6 bases each). CDR1 and CDR2 (germline): MNHEY, SMNVEV (reference sequence). V lost 3 bases to trimming and J lost 5 bases, with 10 bases between them. The CDR3 contains 13 residues. In nucleotides, the CDR3 is TGTGCCAGCAGTTTTAGGAGGGGGGAGACCCAGTACTTC. Amino acids: CASSFRRGETQYF.

This chain uses TRBV7-2 with TRBJ2-7; TRBD2 matches at 8 bases. Germline values: CDR1 SGHTA, CDR2 FQGNSA. The CDR3 is 15 residues long. Unmatched junction bases numbered 7, after V lost 2 bases and J lost 4 bases. CDR3 sequence: CASSLTRTSKYEQYF. The DNA of the CDR3 is TGTGCCAGCAGCTTAACCCGGACTAGCAAGTACGAGCAGTACTTC.

The J gene is TRBJ2-1, the V gene TRBV5-1, with D possibly TRBD1 on 6 matching bases. The germline CDR1 and CDR2 sequences are SGHRS and YFSETQ. The CDR3 spans 15 residues. Trimming pared 5 bases from V and 4 bases from J, leaving 16 bases between. The CDR3 nucleotides are TGCGCCAGCAGTATCCCCCGGGACACGTACAATGAGCAGTTCTTC. Translation: CASSIPRDTYNEQFF.

CDR3 DNA sequence: TGCAGTGCTAGAGCAGGGACCCGCGAAGGGCGGGATGAAGCTTTCTTT. Its translation is CSARAGTREGRDEAFF. The chain has TRBV20-1 and TRBJ1-1, with D possibly TRBD1 on 5 matching bases. V lost 1 base and J lost 7, with 22 bases in between. The CDR3 totals 16 residues. Germline V lookup: CDR1 DFQATT, CDR2 SNEGSKA (reference sequence).

The J gene is TRBJ2-1, the V gene TRBV7-2; D not certain. This CDR3 is built from 14 residues. The germline CDR1 and CDR2 sequences are SGHTA and FQGNSA. V was pared by 4 bases and J by 9 bases, with 16 bases between. This CDR3 is CASSSVLGSVEQFF. As DNA, the CDR3 is TGTGCCAGCAGCTCCGTCCTAGGATCCGTTGAGCAGTTCTTC.

The V gene is TRBV7-2, the J gene TRBJ2-2, with 7 nucleotides matching TRBD1. Trimming removed 5 bases from V and 9 bases from J; junction bases left unmatched: 6. Germline V gene lookup returns CDR1 SGHTA and CDR2 FQGNSA. The CDR3 contains 13 residues. The CDR3 here is CASSTGQSRELFF. The CDR3 nucleotides read TGTGCCAGCAGCACGGGACAGAGTCGGGAGCTGTTTTTT.

Remarks on this clonotype: The germline gene is not matched at one end of the junction; a read error may be the cause. The chain combines TRBV7-2 with TRBJ1-2; D might be TRBD1 (6 bases). The CDR3 covers 13 residues. Germline V gene data show CDR1 as SGHTA and CDR2 as FQGNSA. CDR3: CASSTGYTYGYTF. DNA of the CDR3: TGCGCCAGCAGCACAGGGTATACCTATGGCTACACCTTC.

This clonotype has a handful of counts. The chain carries TRBV12-3 or TRBV12-4 and TRBJ2-1; the match to TRBD1 covers 7 bases. CDR3 length equals 15 residues. V was pared by 7 bases and J by 0 bases, with 6 bases of the junction left unmatched. The DNA for the CDR3 is TGTGCCAGCACTACAGGGGAGAGCTCCTACAATGAGCAGTTCTTC. This codes for CASTTGESSYNEQFF.

The chain couples TRBV7-9 to TRBJ2-5; D uncertain. Gene TRBJ2-7 matches the end of the DNA better, so the J call may be wrong. Germline CDR1 SEHNR, CDR2 FQNEAQ (reference sequence). The CDR3 length is 11 residues. CDR3 coding DNA: TGTGCCAGCAGCCTGAGTTTCGAGCAGTACTTC. As protein: CASSLSFEQYF.

The chain couples TRBV4-3 to TRBJ2-5, with 7 nucleotides matching TRBD2. CDR3 length: 15 residues. J gave up 11 bases and V 4 bases, and 16 bases lay outside the gene matches. Germline-derived CDR1 and CDR2 are LGHNA and YSLEER. CDR3 coding DNA: TGCGCCAGCAGCCTCCCAGGCCGGGGGGTATATGAGCAGTACTTC. It translates to CASSLPGRGVYEQYF.

A single count supports this clonotype. The rearrangement joins TRBV7-2 to TRBJ2-1; 11 bases are shared with TRBD2. The CDR3 spans 16 residues. Per germline, CDR1 SGHTA and CDR2 FQGNSA. V dropped 3 bases and J dropped 8; count of bases not matched to a gene: 9. CDR3 nucleotides: TGTGCCAGCAGCTTCCACGTAGCGGGAGGGCAGGATGAGCAGTTCTTC. It yields the protein CASSFHVAGGQDEQFF.

The rearrangement joins TRBV4-2 to TRBJ2-7; D is perhaps TRBD2 (6 bases). The CDR3 is 14 residues long. Germline CDR1 is LGHNA and CDR2 is YNFKEQ. Trimming removed 3 bases at V and 4 bases at J, with 13 bases between. CDR3 coding DNA: TGTGCCAGCAGCCAGCCGGGAGATACATACGAGCAGTACTTC. As protein: CASSQPGDTYEQYF.

The rearrangement uses TRBV4-1 and TRBJ1-2; D not certain. Germline loops: CDR1 MGHRA, CDR2 YSYEKL. The CDR3 contains 14 residues. With 1 base removed from V and 3 bases from J, the gap between germline ends came to 9 bases. DNA for the CDR3: TGCGCCAGCAGCCAAGGAGAATTGGACTATGGCTACACCTTC. Translating gives CASSQGELDYGYTF.

V usage is TRBV27 and J usage is TRBJ2-1; D not certain. The length of the CDR3 is 13 residues. The germline CDR1 and CDR2 sequences are MNHEY and SMNVEV (reference sequence). The V and J ends lost 3 bases and 6 bases respectively, with 9 bases between them. CDR3 residues: CASSFPPTNEQFF. CDR3 sequence (DNA): TGTGCCAGCAGTTTCCCGCCAACCAATGAGCAGTTCTTC.

This clonotype was counted many times. The J gene is TRBJ1-2, the V gene TRBV12-3 or TRBV12-4, with 8 bases lining up with TRBD1. The CDR3 consists of 16 residues. V was pared by 3 bases and J by 7 bases, with 13 bases of the junction left unmatched. The CDR3 sequence is CASSFPDRAVEGGYTF. CDR3 DNA sequence: TGTGCCAGCAGTTTTCCGGACAGGGCGGTTGAGGGTGGCTACACCTTC.

The V and J genes are TRBV4-3 and TRBJ2-3; no reliable D call. This CDR3 contains 15 residues. Germline V lookup: CDR1 LGHNA, CDR2 YSLEER. V was shortened by 0 bases and J by 3 bases, with 10 bases between the two germline ends. The CDR3 here is CASSQDPGLTDTQYF. The CDR3 DNA sequence: TGCGCCAGCAGCCAAGATCCAGGTTTGACAGATACGCAGTATTTT.

This clonotype was seen only a few times. This chain uses TRBV6-2 or TRBV6-3 with TRBJ1-5, with a weak D call TRBD1 (5 bases). V was clipped by 2 bases and J by 2 bases, with 10 bases between them. CDR1 and CDR2 from the germline V gene are MNHEY and SVGEGT. The CDR3 extends over 15 amino acids. CDR3 amino acids: CASSYEGQGNQPQHF. The CDR3 nucleotides read TGTGCCAGCAGTTACGAGGGGCAGGGCAATCAGCCCCAGCATTTT.

V gene TRBV29-1 combines with J gene TRBJ1-3; maybe TRBD1 (5 bases). Germline V gene lookup returns CDR1 SQVTM and CDR2 ANQGSEA. CDR3 size: 16 residues. Trimming stripped 0 bases from V and 3 bases from J, with 15 bases between. In DNA form, the CDR3 reads TGCAGCGTTGAAGATAGGGACCGAATAGGTGGAAACACCATATATTTT. Translation: CSVEDRDRIGGNTIYF.

This sequence joins TRBV20-1 and TRBJ2-4; no clear D gene. The DNA end favors TRBJ2-7, so the J call may be wrong. Germline V gives CDR1 DFQATT, CDR2 SNEGSKA (reference sequence). This CDR3 contains 13 residues. For the CDR3, the DNA is TGCAGTGCCCTAAAGAGCGAACCCTACGAGCAGTACTTC. It codes for CSALKSEPYEQYF.

This chain links TRBV12-3 or TRBV12-4 with TRBJ2-1; tentative D call: TRBD2 (5 bases). TRBJ2-7 matches the DNA end more closely, so the J call is doubtful. This CDR3 has 14 amino acids. CDR3 sequence: CASSLRLAYNEQYF. DNA of the CDR3: TGTGCCAGCAGTTTACGGCTAGCCTACAATGAGCAGTACTTC.

The chain employs TRBV3-1 and TRBJ2-3; 7 positions match TRBD2. In germline, CDR1 is LGHDT, CDR2 YNNKEL (reference sequence). V lost 6 bases, J lost 4 bases, and 7 bases stayed unmatched. The CDR3 runs 14 residues. In DNA form, the CDR3 reads TGTGCCAGCAGTAGACGAGCGGGGTCAGATACGCAGTATTTT. As protein: CASSRRAGSDTQYF.

In this sample, this clonotype turned up many times. This sequence joins TRBV7-8 and TRBJ1-2, with a weak D call TRBD1 (5 bases). The length of the CDR3 is 13 residues. Germline V CDR1 and CDR2: SGHVS, FQNEAQ. V lost 5 bases and J 3 bases, leaving 10 bases between the germline ends. The CDR3 coding sequence is TGTGCCAGCAGCCCCGCGGGGGACTATGGCTACACCTTC. It is translated as CASSPAGDYGYTF. Complete variable domain (other parts from reference TRBV7-8 and TRBJ1-2): GAGVSQSPRYKVAKRGQDVALRCDPISGHVSLFWYQQALGQGPEFLTYFQNEAQLDKSGLPSDRFFAERPEGSVSTLKIQRTQQEDSAVYLCASSPAGDYGYTFGSGTRLTVV.